The rows below give T cell receptor beta chains drawn from one sample of a study of spatial heterogeneity in lung cancer. TCRdb reanalysed the 5' RACE reads using MiXCR and keeps one entry per CDR3 protein. This sample has some 15,000 distinct CDR3 sequences, with under 14% found just once. Sequences were derived from PBMCs, sampled at surgery. All receptors derive from a female donor with early-stage non-small cell lung cancer. Both conserved end residues are part of each CDR3. Fields, in order: D gene, V gene, clone size, J gene, CDR3 DNA, CDR3 protein. A D gene is named only where the DNA matches it firmly. The listing skips clone size in some rows; elsewhere it reads once, few, many or a size class.

>NA|TRBV19|NA|TRBJ1-6
TGTGCCAGTATAAAGGGACTCGTGAATTCACCCCTCCACTTT
CASIKGLVNSPLHF
>TRBD2|TRBV5-1|many|TRBJ2-5
TGCGCCAGCAGCCCGACTAGCGGGGGGGCAAAAGAGACCCAGTACTTC
CASSPTSGGAKETQYF
>TRBD1|TRBV2|many|TRBJ1-1
TGTGCCAGTAAGACAGGACAGGGGACTGAAGCTTTCTTT
CASKTGQGTEAFF
>TRBD1|TRBV30|few|TRBJ1-6
TGTGCCTGGAGTGCCGGGGGACAGAACCTCCACTTT
CAWSAGGQNLHF
>TRBD1|TRBV4-1|many|TRBJ2-7
TGCGCCAGCAGCCAAGATTGGACAGGGGTCTCAGTATCCTACGAGCAGTACTTC
CASSQDWTGVSVSYEQYF
>NA|TRBV5-5|NA|TRBJ1-1
TGTGCCAGCAGCTTGACCAGGGCCACTGAAGCTTTCTTT
CASSLTRATEAFF
>NA|TRBV28|few|TRBJ1-5
TGTGCCACCCGGCCTACTAATCAGCCCCAGCATTTT
CATRPTNQPQHF
>NA|TRBV28|many|TRBJ2-7
TGTGCCAGCAGTCCCCTCGGCGAGCAGTACTTC
CASSPLGEQYF
>TRBD1|TRBV4-1|NA|TRBJ2-3
TGCGCCAGCAGCCATCCGGACAGGGTCGGGGATACGCAGTATTTT
CASSHPDRVGDTQYF
>TRBD1|TRBV19|many|TRBJ1-5
TGTGCCAGTAGTATCGGACAGGACTATAGCAATCAGCCCCAGCATTTT
CASSIGQDYSNQPQHF
>NA|TRBV7-8|many|TRBJ2-7
TGTGCCAGCAGCTTAGAAGGGGGGGGCCCTTACGAGCAGTACTTC
CASSLEGGGPYEQYF
>NA|TRBV7-3|many|TRBJ2-7
TGTGCCACTTCCCCCAGAGATATTACCGAGCAGTACTTC
CATSPRDITEQYF
>NA|TRBV29-1|NA|TRBJ2-1
TGCAGCGTTGTTTTGGACACCCTCTACAATGAGCAGTTCTTC
CSVVLDTLYNEQFF
>TRBD2|TRBV4-2|medium-sized|TRBJ2-5
TGTGCCAGCAGCCTCACTCCGGGACTAGGAGGAGAGACCCAGTACTTC
CASSLTPGLGGETQYF
>NA|TRBV7-9|few|TRBJ1-1
TGTGCCAGCAGCTTTGAGGGGGGCCGGGCTTTCTTT
CASSFEGGRAFF
>NA|TRBV10-1|NA|TRBJ2-2
TGCGCCAGCAGTGCTCAGCGCGGGAACACCGGGGAGCTGTTTTTT
CASSAQRGNTGELFF
>NA|TRBV5-6|few|TRBJ1-6
TGTGCCAGCAGCCCCGACCCTAATTCACCCCTCCACTTT
CASSPDPNSPLHF